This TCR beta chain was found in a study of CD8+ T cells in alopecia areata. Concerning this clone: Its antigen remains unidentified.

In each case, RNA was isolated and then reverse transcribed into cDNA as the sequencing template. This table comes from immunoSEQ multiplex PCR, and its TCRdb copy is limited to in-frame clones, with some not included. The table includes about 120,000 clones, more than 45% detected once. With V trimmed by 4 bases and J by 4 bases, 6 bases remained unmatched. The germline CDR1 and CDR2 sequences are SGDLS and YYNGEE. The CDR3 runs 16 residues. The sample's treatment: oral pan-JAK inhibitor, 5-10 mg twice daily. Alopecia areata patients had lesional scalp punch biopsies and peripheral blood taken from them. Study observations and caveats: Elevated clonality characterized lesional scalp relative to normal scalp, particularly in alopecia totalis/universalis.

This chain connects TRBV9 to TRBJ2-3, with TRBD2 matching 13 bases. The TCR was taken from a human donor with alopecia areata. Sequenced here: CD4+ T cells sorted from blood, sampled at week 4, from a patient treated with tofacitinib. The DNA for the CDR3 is TGTGCCAGCAGCCCTGGACTAGCGGGAGTGTCAGATACGCAGTATTTT. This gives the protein CASSPGLAGVSDTQYF.